This TCR beta chain comes out of a study of T cell changes during pregnancy in multiple sclerosis. Measured with immunoSEQ multiplex PCR; TCRdb has only the in-frame clones, and not every one. The sample lists some 20,000 clones; 70% to 90% were seen once. This clone was counted between two and nine times. The ends were cut back, 4 bases at V and 7 bases at J, with 8 bases in the middle. The CDR3 has 11 residues. Germline CDR1 MNHNY, CDR2 SVGAGI (reference sequence). This chain joins TRBV6-6 and TRBJ2-7, with D unclear. The source is a female donor in good health, enrolled as a control in a pregnancy study. Source: CD4+ T cells from peripheral blood mononuclear cells, taken in the first trimester of pregnancy. The CDR3 DNA follows: TGTGCCAGCAGTTCCCCCGGGGAGCAGTACTTC. This sequence encodes CASSSPGEQYF.